These 13 T cell receptor beta chains were sequenced from one sample in a study of somatic mutations in cytotoxic T cells in rheumatoid arthritis. Generated by immunoSEQ multiplex PCR, the TCRdb table keeps only in-frame clones and is missing some. This table has some 30,000 clones, roughly 80% appearing once. Sequencing was performed on CD8+ T cells sorted from blood. The receptor source for this set is an adult with rheumatoid arthritis.

This clone was observed once. This chain uses TRBV9 with TRBJ1-1; 8 bases agree with TRBD1. Trimming cost V 3 bases and J 0 bases; bases outside gene matches: 10. Germline CDR1 reads SGDLS; CDR2 reads YYNGEE. CDR3 length: 17 residues. The CDR3 loop is CASSATGTGGLNTEAFF. DNA for the CDR3: TGTGCCAGCAGCGCCACCGGGACAGGAGGGCTGAACACTGAAGCTTTCTTT.

The V gene is TRBV4-3, the J gene TRBJ1-4; 10 positions agree with TRBD1. Trimming cost V 4 bases and J 4 bases; bases outside gene matches: 9. Germline values: CDR1 LGHNA, CDR2 YSLEER. This CDR3 has 17 residues. This CDR3 reads CASSPHGQGEINEKLFF. Written as DNA, the CDR3 is TGCGCCAGCAGCCCCCACGGACAGGGGGAGATTAATGAAAAACTGTTTTTT.

The V and J genes are TRBV15 and TRBJ1-1; unclear D gene. The CDR3 extends over 12 amino acids. Germline V lookup: CDR1 LNHNV, CDR2 YYDKDF (reference sequence). Trimming removed 0 bases at V and 5 bases at J, with 4 bases between. CDR3 residues: CATSRDMTEAFF. CDR3 coding DNA: TGTGCCACCAGCAGAGATATGACTGAAGCTTTCTTT.

The DNA for the CDR3 is TGTGCCAGCAGCGACACAGGGGCTCCGGGTGAAGCTTTCTTT. It is translated as CASSDTGAPGEAFF. The chain couples TRBV9 to TRBJ1-1; 7 nucleotides align to TRBD1. Germline lookup yields CDR1 SGDLS and CDR2 YYNGEE. This CDR3 spans 14 amino acids. The J segment lost 7 bases and the V segment lost 3 bases, leaving 9 bases of the junction unmatched.

In this sample, this clone turned up a few times. The chain joins TRBV19 to TRBJ1-1; D possibly corresponds to TRBD1 (6 bases). The germline CDR1 and CDR2 sequences are LNHDA and SQIVND (reference sequence). This CDR3 has 15 amino acids. V was pared by 3 bases and J by 1 base, with 12 bases between. CDR3 region: CASSMTGAANTEAFF. In nucleotides, the CDR3 is TGTGCCAGTAGTATGACGGGGGCAGCGAACACTGAAGCTTTCTTT.

The chain combines TRBV4-1 with TRBJ2-7, with D maybe TRBD1 (5 bases). Germline values: CDR1 MGHRA, CDR2 YSYEKL. Deletions cut 0 bases from V and 0 bases from J, with 12 bases between. CDR3 length equals 16 residues. Written as DNA, the CDR3 is TGCGCCAGCAGCCAAGATTTCCAGGGTCGCTCCTACGAGCAGTACTTC. Amino acid sequence: CASSQDFQGRSYEQYF.

V and J are TRBV6-5 and TRBJ1-2; D gene uncertain. The CDR3 runs to 15 residues. The V end lost 0 bases, the J end lost 4 bases, and 12 bases lay between the germline ends. Per the germline V gene, CDR1 is MNHEY and CDR2 is SVGAGI. Here the CDR3 DNA reads TGTGCCAGCAGTTACTCACCTAATTCTGTCTATGGCTACACCTTC. Translation: CASSYSPNSVYGYTF.

The V gene is TRBV7-9, the J gene TRBJ1-2, with D maybe TRBD1 (5 bases). Germline lookup yields CDR1 SEHNR and CDR2 FQNEAQ (reference sequence). The CDR3 is 16 residues long. The V end lost 3 bases, the J end lost 8 bases, and 22 bases lay between the germline ends. This CDR3 is CASSFGAGSAGRGYTF. The CDR3 DNA sequence: TGTGCCAGCAGCTTTGGGGCGGGATCCGCTGGAAGAGGCTACACCTTC.

V is TRBV7-9 and J is TRBJ2-5; 9 nucleotides align to TRBD1. Germline values: CDR1 SEHNR, CDR2 FQNEAQ (reference sequence). There are 12 residues in the CDR3. J was trimmed by 11 bases and V by 5 bases; bases with no gene match: 6. CDR3 residues: CASSTGGGAQYF. The CDR3 nucleotides are TGTGCCAGCAGCACAGGGGGCGGGGCACAGTACTTC.

The chain joins TRBV27 to TRBJ1-1, with D possibly matching TRBD1 (6 bases). V lost 2 bases and J 3 bases, leaving 19 bases between the germline ends. The CDR3 has 17 amino acids. Germline-derived CDR1 and CDR2 are MNHEY and SMNVEV (reference sequence). CDR3 sequence reads: CASSLRGPLGADTEAFF. In DNA, the CDR3 is TGTGCCAGCAGTTTACGGGGGCCTTTGGGGGCGGACACTGAAGCTTTCTTT.

This rearrangement joins TRBV15 to TRBJ2-3; D remains ambiguous. The V gene's germline CDR1 is LNHNV and CDR2 YYDKDF (reference sequence). V lost 0 bases, J lost 4 bases, and 11 bases lay in between. The CDR3 totals 15 residues. The CDR3 sequence: CATSRDLRQADTQYF. The DNA of the CDR3 is TGTGCCACCAGCAGAGATCTACGGCAGGCAGATACGCAGTATTTT.

The chain couples TRBV27 to TRBJ2-7; 7 bases agree with TRBD1. CDR3 length: 15 amino acids. The germline V gene encodes CDR1 MNHEY and CDR2 SMNVEV (reference sequence). The junction had 14 bases not matched to a gene; V was cut back by 5 bases and J by 7 bases. Here the CDR3 reads CASSPRDRVKGEQYF. CDR3 nucleotides: TGTGCCAGCAGTCCAAGGGACAGAGTTAAGGGAGAGCAGTACTTC.

J is TRBJ2-5 and V is TRBV15; 9 nucleotides align to TRBD1. Germline V gene lookup returns CDR1 LNHNV and CDR2 YYDKDF (reference sequence). The CDR3 has 18 amino acids. Trimming cost V 2 bases and J 0 bases; bases outside gene matches: 10. The CDR3 region has the DNA TGTGCCACCAGCAGATACCGGGACAGGGAAACGTACCAAGAGACCCAGTACTTC. This sequence encodes CATSRYRDRETYQETQYF.